This T cell receptor (beta chain) was documented in a study of cytomegalovirus exposure and HLA in healthy donors. This clone was seen only once. PCR employed 60 Vbeta and 13 Jbeta primers. TCRdb's table, derived via immunoSEQ multiplex PCR, lists solely in-frame clones and lacks some. The sample carries around 130,000 clones, roughly 79% recorded once. Trimming cost V 5 bases and J 5 bases, with 3 bases left between them. The CDR3 extends over 11 amino acids. Germline values: CDR1 SGHVS, CDR2 FNYEAQ. This chain uses TRBV7-6 with TRBJ1-4; no clear D. The TCR sequence derives from a man in his late teens or twenties in good health and CMV-seronegative. Sequencing input: PBMCs. CDR3: CASSLNEKLFF. The CDR3, as DNA: TGTGCCAGCAGCCTAAATGAAAAACTGTTTTTT.